The 14 T cell receptor beta chains in this list originate from one sample, sequenced in a study of blood T cell repertoires in COVID-19. Here immunoSEQ multiplex PCR was the method, and the copy in TCRdb shows in-frame clones only, minus some. The sample records roughly 290,000 clones, around 87% being singletons. What was sequenced was PBMCs or T cells enriched from blood (not recorded which). These receptors were obtained from a woman in her late teens or twenties with acute COVID-19.

V is TRBV28 and J is TRBJ1-2; no clear D gene. V gave up 2 bases and J gave up 5 bases, with 9 bases separating them. The CDR3 is 13 amino acids. Germline-derived CDR1 and CDR2 are MDHEN and SYDVKM. CDR3 sequence (DNA): TGTGCCAGCAGTTTAGTTTGGCAGTATGGCTACACCTTC. Its protein product is CASSLVWQYGYTF.

The rearrangement links TRBV28 to TRBJ1-5; 7 nucleotides line up with TRBD1. Germline values: CDR1 MDHEN, CDR2 SYDVKM. V shed 7 bases and J 2 bases; nucleotides not matched to a gene: 14. The CDR3 is 17 residues long. CDR3 loop: CASTTWTGWRRNQPQHF. DNA for the CDR3: TGTGCCAGCACGACGTGGACAGGTTGGCGTCGCAATCAGCCCCAGCATTTT.

The chain employs TRBV29-1 and TRBJ1-2; no firm D call. The CDR3 consists of 15 residues. The germline CDR1 and CDR2 sequences are SQVTM and ANQGSEA. Trimming stripped 4 bases from V and 2 bases from J, with 17 bases between. For the CDR3, the DNA is TGCAGCGTTGGTCCGGTAGGTAGCGGCAACTATGGCTACACCTTC. As protein: CSVGPVGSGNYGYTF. The complete variable domain, with remaining parts taken from reference TRBV29-1 and TRBJ1-2, reads SAVISQKPSRDICQRGTSLTIQCQVDSQVTMMFWYRQQPGQSLTLIATANQGSEATYESGFVIDKFPISRPNLTFSTLTVSNMSPEDSSIYLCSVGPVGSGNYGYTFGSGTRLTVV.

The CDR3 region has the DNA TGTGCCAGCAGTCAGGGACTAGCGGGAGTTTCCAGCTCCTACAATGAGCAGTTCTTC. This gives the protein CASSQGLAGVSSSYNEQFF. J is TRBJ2-1 and V is TRBV27, with 14 bases that match TRBD2. The junction had 9 bases not matched to a gene; V was cut back by 5 bases and J by 0 bases. Germline V gives CDR1 MNHEY, CDR2 SMNVEV (reference sequence). The CDR3 totals 19 residues.

The table lists this clone with many counts. This chain links TRBV27 with TRBJ1-4; 7 bases align to TRBD1. V lost 9 bases and J lost 1; bases outside the gene matches: 5. The CDR3 covers 14 residues. CDR1 MNHEY and CDR2 SMNVEV come from the germline V gene (reference sequence). The CDR3 bases are TGTGCCAGTGCCCGGGACAGAACTAATGAAAAACTGTTTTTT. Its protein is CASARDRTNEKLFF.

This clone was counted only a few times. This chain joins TRBV30 and TRBJ2-1; TRBD1 might be the D (6 bases). V dropped 5 bases and J dropped 7 bases, with 18 bases sitting between them. This CDR3 spans 14 amino acids. Germline CDR1 is GTSNPN and CDR2 is SVGIG (reference sequence). The CDR3 reads CAWEGDWGKNEQFF. The CDR3 DNA reads TGTGCCTGGGAGGGGGATTGGGGGAAAAATGAGCAGTTCTTC.

The chain uses TRBV3-1 (or the pseudogene TRBV3-2) and TRBJ1-3; D is uncertain. CDR3 length equals 13 residues. The V gene lost 8 bases and the J gene lost 0 bases, with 8 bases spanning the gap. Per germline, CDR1 LGHDT and CDR2 YNNKEL (reference sequence). The CDR3 region has the DNA TGTGCCAGCGGGCCTTTCTCTGGAAACACCATATATTTT. This sequence encodes CASGPFSGNTIYF.

The rearrangement uses TRBV5-1 and TRBJ2-3; 7 bases agree with TRBD2. With V trimmed by 2 bases and J by 5 bases, 8 bases remained unmatched. The CDR3 extends over 15 amino acids. Germline V gene sequence: CDR1 SGHRS, CDR2 YFSETQ. The CDR3 nucleotides read TGCGCCAGCAGCTTTAGAAGCGGGAAGGAAGATACGCAGTATTTT. Its translation is CASSFRSGKEDTQYF.

The V gene is TRBV3-1 (or the pseudogene TRBV3-2), the J gene TRBJ1-6; a weak D match, TRBD1 (6 bases). Trimming left V 4 bases short and J 7 bases short, with 8 bases between. This CDR3 spans 13 amino acids. CDR1 is LGHDT, CDR2 YNNKEL, per germline (reference sequence). CDR3 in amino acids: CASSRTENSPLHF. CDR3 DNA sequence: TGTGCCAGCAGCCGGACAGAAAATTCACCCCTCCACTTT.

The chain links TRBV4-2 to TRBJ2-5; no firm D call. This CDR3 region has 13 residues. CDR1 is LGHNA and CDR2 is YNFKEQ in the germline V gene. V was pared by 1 base and J by 0 bases, with 3 bases between. CDR3 amino acids: CASSQADQETQYF. The CDR3 DNA reads as TGTGCCAGCAGCCAAGCGGACCAAGAGACCCAGTACTTC.

The chain joins TRBV6-4 to TRBJ2-3; 9 bases map to TRBD2. Unmatched junction bases numbered 9, after V lost 6 bases and J lost 5 bases. The V gene's germline CDR1 is MRHNA and CDR2 SNTAGT. The CDR3 is 15 amino acids. The CDR3 is CASSAAAGGVDTQYF. The DNA for the CDR3 is TGTGCCAGCAGCGCGGCAGCGGGAGGAGTAGATACGCAGTATTTT.

This clone showed up just once. The chain links TRBV11-2 to TRBJ2-7; 7 bases align to TRBD2. This CDR3 is 15 amino acids long. Germline lookup yields CDR1 SGHAT and CDR2 FQNNGV. V trimming: 3 bases; J trimming: 2 bases; junction bases outside the gene matches: 7. The chain's CDR3 is CASSFSLTSAYEQYF. The CDR3 bases are TGTGCCAGCAGCTTTTCGCTTACTAGCGCCTACGAGCAGTACTTC.

CDR3 nucleotides: TGTGCCAGCAGCCCCGGGACAGGGTACACTGAAGCTTTCTTT. Amino acid sequence: CASSPGTGYTEAFF. V usage is TRBV11-3 and J usage is TRBJ1-1, with 9 bases aligning to TRBD1. Germline V gene data show CDR1 as SGHNT and CDR2 as YENEEA. The CDR3 runs to 14 residues. V was pared by 5 bases and J by 3 bases, with 4 bases of the junction left unmatched. Using reference TRBV11-3 and TRBJ1-1 for the parts outside the CDR3, the full variable domain is EAGVVQSPRYKIIEKKQPVAFWCNPISGHNTLYWYLQNLGQGPELLIRYENEEAVDDSQLPKDRFSAERLKGVDSTLKIQPAELGDSAVYLCASSPGTGYTEAFFGQGTRLTVV.

The chain has TRBV3-1 (or the pseudogene TRBV3-2) and TRBJ2-1, with TRBD2 matching over 9 bases. This CDR3 is built from 16 residues. Germline V lookup: CDR1 LGHDT, CDR2 YNNKEL (reference sequence). Trimming at V came to 3 bases and at J to 0 bases, leaving 3 bases not matched to a gene. The chain's CDR3 is CASSHRSGSSYNEQFF. The CDR3 nucleotides read TGTGCCAGCAGCCACCGTAGCGGGAGCTCCTACAATGAGCAGTTCTTC.